These 20 T cell receptor beta chains were all obtained from the same sample, sequenced in a study of blood T cell repertoires in COVID-19. TCRdb's copy holds only in-frame clones and misses some; the assay was immunoSEQ multiplex PCR. The sample lists roughly 230,000 clones, around 83% occurring once. Sequenced sample: peripheral blood. The receptors here all came from a woman aged 50 to 65 with acute or convalescent COVID-19.

The J gene is TRBJ2-7, the V gene TRBV5-1; maybe TRBD2 (5 bases). The germline gives CDR1 SGHRS, CDR2 YFSETQ. V lost 4 bases, J lost 1 base, and 12 bases lay in between. The CDR3 covers 14 residues. Written as DNA, the CDR3 is TGCGCCAGCAGCACGAGAGGGCCATCCTACGAGCAGTACTTC. This encodes CASSTRGPSYEQYF.

The sample holds a few counts of this clone. The V and J genes are TRBV19 and TRBJ1-2, with D unresolved. In germline, CDR1 is LNHDA, CDR2 SQIVND (reference sequence). The CDR3 totals 13 residues. Trimming cost V 7 bases and J 4 bases, with 13 bases left between them. Here the CDR3 reads CASKKTTSYGYTF. In nucleotides, the CDR3 is TGTGCCAGTAAGAAGACAACCAGCTATGGCTACACCTTC.

The chain is built from TRBV5-6 and TRBJ1-3, with 7 bases fitting TRBD1. The CDR3 extends over 14 amino acids. Germline-derived CDR1 and CDR2 are SGHDT and YYEEEE. V gave up 2 bases and J gave up 4 bases; unmatched junction bases: 3. The CDR3 DNA reads TGTGCCAGCAGCTTAAGGGGGCTCGGAAACACCATATATTTT. It codes for CASSLRGLGNTIYF.

This rearrangement joins TRBV28 to TRBJ2-1, with TRBD2 matching over 7 bases. Losses at the gene ends were 11 bases for V and 8 bases for J; bases not matched to a gene: 15. CDR1 and CDR2 from the germline V gene are MDHEN and SYDVKM. CDR3 length: 14 residues. In nucleotides, the CDR3 is TGTGCCGGCGGACGAACGGGGGGTAACGATGAGCAGTTCTTC. Its translation is CAGGRTGGNDEQFF. Based on the CDR3 plus reference TRBV28 and TRBJ2-1, the full variable domain is DVKVTQSSRYLVKRTGEKVFLECVQDMDHENMFWYRQDPGLGLRLIYFSYDVKMKEKGDIPEGYSVSREKKERFSLILESASTNQTSMYLCAGGRTGGNDEQFFGPGTRLTVL.

V gene TRBV4-2 combines with J gene TRBJ2-6, with D maybe TRBD1 (5 bases). The CDR3 consists of 17 residues. Between the trimmed V and J ends, which lost 1 base and 2 bases, there was a span of 12 bases. CDR1 and CDR2 from the germline V gene are LGHNA and YNFKEQ. For the CDR3, the DNA is TGTGCCAGCAGCCAAGCGGGCAGGGATGCTGGGGCCAACGTCCTGACTTTC. It codes for CASSQAGRDAGANVLTF.

The CDR3 DNA reads as TGCGCCAGCAGCAGAGGGACTGCCCACACTGAAGCTTTCTTT. Translated, it gives CASSRGTAHTEAFF. The V gene is TRBV5-1, the J gene TRBJ1-1, with D possibly matching TRBD1 (5 bases). CDR3 length equals 14 residues. The ends were cut back, 4 bases at V and 3 bases at J, with 13 bases in the middle. CDR1 and CDR2 (germline): SGHRS, YFSETQ.

This clone was picked up a small number of times. The V gene is TRBV10-3, the J gene TRBJ1-2; D is ambiguous. V lost 2 bases, J lost 4 bases, and 8 bases lay in between. Germline V gene data show CDR1 as ENHRY and CDR2 as SYGVKD. The CDR3 totals 13 residues. The chain's CDR3 is CAISEVIAYGYTF. The CDR3 bases are TGTGCCATCAGTGAGGTGATAGCCTATGGCTACACCTTC.

This clone was picked up one time. This chain connects TRBV4-3 to TRBJ2-7, with 11 nucleotides matching TRBD2. Trimming took 4 bases from V and 2 from J; bases not matched to a gene: 7. The germline V gene encodes CDR1 LGHNA and CDR2 YSLEER. The CDR3 sequence is 16 residues long. CDR3: CASSRQLAGVAYEQYF. The CDR3 DNA reads as TGCGCCAGCAGCCGGCAACTAGCGGGGGTGGCCTACGAGCAGTACTTC.

The rearrangement uses TRBV5-1 and TRBJ2-7; 7 bases match TRBD2. Germline CDR1 reads SGHRS; CDR2 reads YFSETQ. The J segment lost 2 bases and the V segment lost 0 bases, leaving 5 bases of the junction unmatched. This CDR3 is 15 amino acids long. In DNA form, the CDR3 reads TGCGCCAGCAGCTTGGCGCCTAGCGGAACCTACGAGCAGTACTTC. Translating gives CASSLAPSGTYEQYF.

This clone came up a few times. The chain links TRBV4-3 to TRBJ2-6; D is undetermined. Germline V gene data show CDR1 as LGHNA and CDR2 as YSLEER. Trimming took off 0 bases at V and 2 bases at J, with 8 bases between the two ends. The CDR3 has 16 residues. CDR3 nucleotide sequence: TGCGCCAGCAGCCAAGATAAAATTACTGGGGCCAACGTCCTGACTTTC. It encodes CASSQDKITGANVLTF.

The rearrangement uses TRBV5-1 and TRBJ2-7; D gene unclear. The germline CDR1 and CDR2 sequences are SGHRS and YFSETQ. V was shortened by 0 bases and J by 1 base, with 8 bases between the two germline ends. The CDR3 runs 14 residues. The CDR3 sequence: CASSLVSSSYEQYF. The DNA of the CDR3 is TGCGCCAGCAGCTTGGTGTCCTCGTCCTACGAGCAGTACTTC.

The CDR3, as DNA: TGTGCCACCAGTGATCGGTTGGGTAGCTTCCTGGAGGAGACCCAGTACTTC. This gives the protein CATSDRLGSFLEETQYF. The V and J genes are TRBV24-1 and TRBJ2-5; D unresolved. Trimming left V 3 bases short and J 5 bases short, with 21 bases between. The CDR3 contains 17 residues. Germline CDR1 is KGHDR and CDR2 is SFDVKD.

V gene TRBV5-4 combines with J gene TRBJ2-7; the D gene is possibly TRBD1 (6 bases). Germline values: CDR1 SGHNT, CDR2 YYREEE (reference sequence). The CDR3 length is 13 residues. V lost 3 bases to trimming and J lost 7 bases, with 14 bases between them. The CDR3 bases are TGTGCCAGCAGCTCGGACAGAGGCCGAGAGCAGTACTTC. This encodes CASSSDRGREQYF.

The chain couples TRBV18 to TRBJ2-2; D not resolved. In germline, CDR1 is KGHSH, CDR2 LQKENI. The CDR3 sequence is 15 residues long. V was pared by 2 bases and J by 2 bases, with 9 bases between. The chain's CDR3 is CASSPWAVNTGELFF. The DNA for the CDR3 is TGTGCCAGCTCACCATGGGCAGTTAACACCGGGGAGCTGTTTTTT.

The rearrangement links TRBV27 to TRBJ1-1; D is perhaps TRBD1 (6 bases). V dropped 7 bases and J dropped 1 base, with 10 bases sitting between them. The germline gives CDR1 MNHEY, CDR2 SMNVEV (reference sequence). CDR3 length: 13 residues. CDR3 residues: CASKTGANTEAFF. For the CDR3, the DNA is TGTGCCAGCAAGACAGGAGCGAACACTGAAGCTTTCTTT.

V gene TRBV19 combines with J gene TRBJ2-3; the match to TRBD2 covers 7 bases. CDR3 length equals 15 residues. The trim removed 3 bases at V and 5 bases at J, leaving 8 bases unmatched. In germline, CDR1 is LNHDA, CDR2 SQIVND (reference sequence). The CDR3 DNA is TGTGCCAGTAGTATTTTAAGGACTAGAGGAGATACGCAGTATTTT. Its protein is CASSILRTRGDTQYF.

The chain combines TRBV10-3 with TRBJ1-1; TRBD1 might be the D (6 bases). Per the germline V gene, CDR1 is ENHRY and CDR2 is SYGVKD. V shed 4 bases and J shed 1 base, with 10 bases lying between them. The CDR3 covers 14 residues. This CDR3 reads CAISGGGQNTEAFF. CDR3 coding DNA: TGTGCCATCAGTGGTGGGGGACAGAACACTGAAGCTTTCTTT.

This chain uses TRBV4-1 with TRBJ1-6; 8 nucleotides line up with TRBD1. V was pared by 0 bases and J by 10 bases, with 5 bases of the junction left unmatched. The CDR3 contains 15 residues. Germline V CDR1 and CDR2: MGHRA, YSYEKL. CDR3 amino acids: CASSQETGEGSPLHF. In DNA form, the CDR3 reads TGCGCCAGCAGCCAAGAGACAGGGGAGGGATCACCCCTCCACTTT.

This clone was recorded only once. V usage is TRBV7-2 and J usage is TRBJ2-3; D ambiguous. The germline V and J ends were trimmed by 11 bases and 3 bases, with 9 bases remaining between them. The germline gives CDR1 SGHTA, CDR2 FQGNSA. The CDR3 totals 11 residues. CDR3 coding DNA: TGTGCCGAGGTCAATACAGATACGCAGTATTTT. It is translated as CAEVNTDTQYF. The whole variable domain, filled in from reference TRBV7-2 and TRBJ2-3, reads GAGVSQSPSNKVTEKGKDVELRCDPISGHTALYWYRQSLGQGLEFLIYFQGNSAPDKSGLPSDRFSAERTGGSVSTLTIQRTQQEDSAVYLCAEVNTDTQYFGPGTRLTVL.

The genes are TRBV9 and TRBJ1-1; 11 bases match TRBD1. The germline gives CDR1 SGDLS, CDR2 YYNGEE. V lost 0 bases, J lost 7 bases, and 8 bases stayed unmatched. The CDR3 is 16 amino acids. CDR3 DNA: TGTGCCAGCAGCGTAGGTCCCGGGACAGGGGGAATTGAAGCTTTCTTT. It is translated as CASSVGPGTGGIEAFF. Filled out from reference TRBV9 and TRBJ1-1, the complete variable domain reads DSGVTQTPKHLITATGQRVTLRCSPRSGDLSVYWYQQSLDQGLQFLIQYYNGEERAKGNILERFSAQQFPDLHSELNLSSLELGDSALYFCASSVGPGTGGIEAFFGQGTRLTVV.